This entry concerns a single TCR beta chain. The antigen is not known. The sample's time point: persistent/refractory GD, antithyroid drugs over 5 years with positive TRAb. Following extraction of RNA from PBMCs, that RNA was used to make the TCR library. The record originates from a study of regulatory T cells in long-lasting Graves disease. Broader study findings: Relative to newly diagnosed Graves' patients, persistent ones had lower TCR diversity. Persistent disease preferred TRBV28, TRBJ1-2 and TRBJ2-5; new disease, TRBV20-1 and TRBJ2-1.

V shed 3 bases and J 8 bases; nucleotides not matched to a gene: 6. This CDR3 comprises 14 residues. The germline V gene encodes CDR1 LNHDA and CDR2 SQIVND (reference sequence). In building TCR beta libraries, iRepertoire HTBI primers were used together with Arm-PCR of CDR3 regions. MiXCR, applied by TCRdb to the multiplex PCR reads, yields one record per CDR3 protein. Of some 430,000 distinct CDR3 sequences listed, about a fifth are singletons. The J gene is TRBJ1-1, the V gene TRBV19; 10 nucleotides agree with TRBD1. The source is a female donor with Graves disease. The sequencing here drew on peripheral blood mononuclear cells (PBMCs), taken when the disease was refractory, from a patient treated with antithyroid drugs. The CDR3: CASSIGTGVLEAFF. The CDR3 DNA follows: TGTGCCAGTAGTATCGGGACAGGGGTTCTCGAAGCTTTCTTT. Together with reference TRBV19 and TRBJ1-1, the CDR3 gives the full variable domain: DGGITQSPKYLFRKEGQNVTLSCEQNLNHDAMYWYRQDPGQGLRLIYYSQIVNDFQKGDIAEGYSVSREKKESFPLTVTSAQKNPTAFYLCASSIGTGVLEAFFGQGTRLTVV.